This passage covers 18 T cell receptor beta chains from one sample sequenced in a study of blood T cell repertoires in COVID-19. Assay: immunoSEQ multiplex PCR; the TCRdb copy retains only in-frame clones and omits some. The data contain tens of thousands of clones, about 88% of them singletons. Sequenced material: peripheral blood. The receptors here all came from a woman in her seventies with active COVID-19.

This chain uses TRBV7-2 with TRBJ2-7; D may be TRBD2 (6 bases). This CDR3 spans 15 amino acids. Trimming stripped 1 base from V and 2 bases from J, with 12 bases between. Germline V CDR1 and CDR2: SGHTA, FQGNSA. The CDR3 sequence is CASSLGGGEAYEQYF. CDR3 nucleotides: TGTGCCAGCAGCTTAGGAGGCGGGGAGGCCTACGAGCAGTACTTC.

V usage is TRBV11-3 and J usage is TRBJ2-7; D is perhaps TRBD2 (6 bases). Trimming took 6 bases from V and 3 from J, leaving 18 bases between them. This CDR3 is 15 amino acids long. Germline V gene data show CDR1 as SGHNT and CDR2 as YENEEA. The CDR3 spells CASSHLAGGDYEQYF. The CDR3 DNA reads as TGTGCCAGCAGTCATCTGGCCGGGGGAGACTACGAGCAGTACTTC.

V and J are TRBV15 and TRBJ2-1; TRBD2 agrees at 9 bases. The CDR3 consists of 15 residues. Germline V gene data show CDR1 as LNHNV and CDR2 as YYDKDF (reference sequence). With V trimmed by 1 base and J by 7 bases, 5 bases remained unmatched. The DNA of the CDR3 is TGTGCCACCAGCAGAGGGGCTAGCGGGAAAAATGAGCAGTTCTTC. This codes for CATSRGASGKNEQFF.

This clone has only a few counts. The V gene is TRBV6-5, the J gene TRBJ2-7; weak D call: TRBD2 (6 bases). The CDR3 runs 12 residues. Germline V lookup: CDR1 MNHEY, CDR2 SVGAGI. With 11 bases removed from V and 3 bases from J, the gap between germline ends came to 14 bases. The CDR3 loop reads CAVGTWLYEQYF. The DNA for the CDR3 is TGTGCCGTTGGGACTTGGCTCTACGAGCAGTACTTC.

The J gene is TRBJ2-7, the V gene TRBV5-1; no clear D. This CDR3 region has 14 residues. V shed 1 base and J shed 1 base, with 9 bases lying between them. Germline loops: CDR1 SGHRS, CDR2 YFSETQ. The CDR3 bases are TGCGCCAGCAGCTTGTCCCCCGGGTCCTACGAGCAGTACTTC. Translating it yields CASSLSPGSYEQYF.

The gene calls are TRBV15 and TRBJ2-7; tentative D call: TRBD1 (6 bases). The CDR3 length is 15 residues. From germline, CDR1 is LNHNV and CDR2 YYDKDF (reference sequence). V lost 1 base, J lost 4 bases, and 14 bases lay in between. CDR3 coding DNA: TGTGCCACCAGCAGAGGCGGACAGCCGGATTACGAGCAGTACTTC. Encoded protein: CATSRGGQPDYEQYF.

This clone showed up just once. The chain carries TRBV6-5 and TRBJ2-6, with TRBD2 matching 7 bases. V lost 8 bases and J lost 4; bases outside the gene matches: 8. The CDR3 has 15 amino acids. Per the germline V gene, CDR1 is MNHEY and CDR2 is SVGAGI. The CDR3 here is CASRRLAAGANVLTF. The DNA of the CDR3 is TGTGCCAGCCGCAGACTAGCTGCCGGGGCCAACGTCCTGACTTTC.

Relative to its sample, this clone is medium-sized. The gene calls are TRBV14 and TRBJ2-3; 7 bases fit TRBD1. Trimming at V came to 2 bases and at J to 1 base, leaving 6 bases not matched to a gene. Germline lookup yields CDR1 SGHDN and CDR2 FVKESK. This CDR3 contains 16 residues. The CDR3 protein is CASSQWDRGGTDTQYF. The DNA of the CDR3 is TGTGCCAGCAGCCAATGGGACAGAGGCGGCACAGATACGCAGTATTTT.

The V gene is TRBV19, the J gene TRBJ1-3, with D unresolved. Trimming took off 5 bases at V and 2 bases at J, with 16 bases between the two ends. CDR1 is LNHDA, CDR2 SQIVND, per germline (reference sequence). CDR3 length: 16 amino acids. The CDR3, as DNA: TGTGCCAGTAGTCCCGTGACAACAGCTACTGGAAACACCATATATTTT. Amino acid sequence: CASSPVTTATGNTIYF.

V gene TRBV27 combines with J gene TRBJ2-3; 12 bases align to TRBD2. The trim removed 3 bases at V and 6 bases at J, leaving 10 bases unmatched. CDR3 size: 17 residues. Germline values: CDR1 MNHEY, CDR2 SMNVEV (reference sequence). CDR3: CASSLSTSGRWGDTQYF. In DNA, the CDR3 is TGTGCCAGCAGTTTGTCTACTAGCGGGAGGTGGGGGGATACGCAGTATTTT.

This clone was seen only once. V usage is TRBV27 and J usage is TRBJ2-5; D ambiguous. The ends were cut back, 1 base at V and 2 bases at J, with 5 bases in the middle. The CDR3 length is 13 residues. Germline lookup yields CDR1 MNHEY and CDR2 SMNVEV (reference sequence). The CDR3: CASSLFNQETQYF. Written as DNA, the CDR3 is TGTGCCAGCAGTTTATTCAATCAAGAGACCCAGTACTTC.

The chain carries TRBV11-2 and TRBJ2-3; 8 positions match TRBD2. The V gene's germline CDR1 is SGHAT and CDR2 FQNNGV. CDR3 length: 16 residues. V shed 4 bases and J 2 bases; nucleotides not matched to a gene: 8. The chain's CDR3 is CASSSRTSIDTDTQYF. CDR3 bases: TGTGCCAGCAGCTCGCGGACTAGCATAGACACAGATACGCAGTATTTT.

The V call is TRBV4-1, the J call TRBJ1-2, with D perhaps TRBD1 (5 bases). Germline loops: CDR1 MGHRA, CDR2 YSYEKL. The V end was cut by 0 bases, the J end by 2 bases, with 16 bases between. The CDR3 consists of 17 residues. CDR3 amino acids: CASSQDGQGIPNYGYTF. In nucleotides, the CDR3 is TGCGCCAGCAGCCAAGATGGCCAGGGAATCCCAAACTATGGCTACACCTTC.

The CDR3 nucleotides read TGTGCCAGCAGTGGGTCGACAGGGGTGGCTTTCTTT. It codes for CASSGSTGVAFF. The V gene is TRBV28, the J gene TRBJ1-1; 8 nucleotides agree with TRBD1. The length of the CDR3 is 12 residues. With 5 bases clipped from V and 11 bases from J, the junction kept 7 bases outside the gene matches. Germline lookup yields CDR1 MDHEN and CDR2 SYDVKM.

The chain carries TRBV7-3 and TRBJ1-1; D gene uncertain. CDR1 and CDR2 (germline): SGHTA, FQGTGA. V dropped 3 bases and J dropped 2 bases, with 7 bases sitting between them. There are 13 residues in the CDR3. The CDR3 nucleotides read TGTGCCAGCAGCTTTATCGTTAACACTGAAGCTTTCTTT. This sequence encodes CASSFIVNTEAFF.

The rearrangement joins TRBV5-4 to TRBJ1-6; 8 positions agree with TRBD1. Germline V gene sequence: CDR1 SGHNT, CDR2 YYREEE (reference sequence). The CDR3 contains 14 residues. With 0 bases clipped from V and 11 bases from J, the junction kept 4 bases outside the gene matches. The CDR3: CASSLGQGHTPLHF. CDR3 coding DNA: TGTGCCAGCAGCTTGGGACAGGGGCATACACCCCTCCACTTT.

The chain employs TRBV9 and TRBJ2-1; no reliable D call. The CDR3 is made up of 17 amino acids. Trimming took off 4 bases at V and 0 bases at J, with 17 bases between the two ends. Germline CDR1 and CDR2: SGDLS and YYNGEE. The CDR3 here is CASSHPKNSSSYNEQFF. DNA of the CDR3: TGTGCCAGCAGCCACCCTAAAAATTCGAGCTCCTACAATGAGCAGTTCTTC.

The chain carries TRBV14 and TRBJ2-7, with 8 bases lining up with TRBD1. CDR3 size: 15 residues. J was trimmed by 1 base and V by 4 bases; bases with no gene match: 6. Germline values: CDR1 SGHDN, CDR2 FVKESK. The CDR3 spells CASSRLGQGSYEQYF. The DNA for the CDR3 is TGTGCCAGCAGCCGCCTCGGACAGGGTTCCTACGAGCAGTACTTC.